Listed below are T cell receptor beta chains from one sample, sequenced in a study of cytomegalovirus exposure and HLA in healthy donors. The method was immunoSEQ multiplex PCR; TCRdb's version includes in-frame clones alone and lacks a portion of them. The sample holds 150,000 or so clones, over 60% seen once. The sequenced sample consisted of PBMCs. All receptors come from a male donor in good health and CMV-seronegative. CDR3s include the opening cysteine and the closing phenylalanine or tryptophan. The D gene is left open where the match is weak. The size field is filled for only some rows; it gives once, few, many or a size class.

cdr3_aa: CASSLGLASTDTQYF; cdr3_nt: TGTGCCAGCAGCCTGGGACTAGCCAGCACAGATACGCAGTATTTT; d_call: TRBD2; v_call: TRBV9; j_call: TRBJ2-3; clone_size: .
cdr3_aa: CASSPLAGGEETQYF; cdr3_nt: TGCGCCAGCAGTCCTCTAGCGGGGGGAGAGGAGACCCAGTACTTC; d_call: TRBD2; v_call: TRBV5-1; j_call: TRBJ2-5; clone_size: .
cdr3_aa: CASSSVAGDNEQFF; cdr3_nt: TGTGCCAGCAGTTCGGTAGCGGGGGACAATGAGCAGTTCTTC; d_call: TRBD2; v_call: TRBV27; j_call: TRBJ2-1; clone_size: .
cdr3_aa: CASRGTSVEYEQYF; cdr3_nt: TGTGCCAGCAGGGGTACTAGCGTGGAGTACGAGCAGTACTTC; d_call: TRBD2; v_call: TRBV2; j_call: TRBJ2-7; clone_size: once
cdr3_aa: CASSLSPTRGLNEDNEQFF; cdr3_nt: TGTGCCAGCAGCCTCTCCCCCACGCGGGGGCTTAATGAGGACAATGAGCAGTTCTTC; d_call: .; v_call: TRBV4-2; j_call: TRBJ2-1; clone_size: .
cdr3_aa: CAWSDGILETQYF; cdr3_nt: TGTGCCTGGAGTGACGGGATTTTAGAGACCCAGTACTTC; d_call: .; v_call: TRBV30; j_call: TRBJ2-5; clone_size: once
cdr3_aa: CASSLPGTEAFF; cdr3_nt: TGCGCCAGCAGCTTGCCCGGGACTGAAGCTTTCTTT; d_call: .; v_call: TRBV5-1; j_call: TRBJ1-1; clone_size: .
cdr3_aa: CASSMTGGPYNEQFF; cdr3_nt: TGTGCCAGCAGCATGACAGGGGGCCCCTACAATGAGCAGTTCTTC; d_call: TRBD1; v_call: TRBV7-3; j_call: TRBJ2-1; clone_size: .
cdr3_aa: CASSRRVQGNEQYF; cdr3_nt: TGTGCCAGCAGTAGGAGAGTACAGGGAAACGAGCAGTACTTC; d_call: .; v_call: TRBV6-5; j_call: TRBJ2-7; clone_size: .
cdr3_aa: CASSYTGSTEAFF; cdr3_nt: TGTGCCAGCAGCTACACAGGGAGCACTGAAGCTTTCTTT; d_call: .; v_call: TRBV7-3; j_call: TRBJ1-1; clone_size: once
cdr3_aa: CASSLGTGGSYEQYF; cdr3_nt: TGTGCCAGCAGCTTAGGGACAGGAGGCTCCTACGAGCAGTACTTC; d_call: TRBD1; v_call: TRBV7-3; j_call: TRBJ2-7; clone_size: .
cdr3_aa: CASSSHRRETQYF; cdr3_nt: TGTGCCAGCAGCTCCCACCGCCGGGAGACCCAGTACTTC; d_call: .; v_call: TRBV7-2; j_call: TRBJ2-5; clone_size: .
cdr3_aa: CASSLSTNMNTEAFF; cdr3_nt: TGTGCCAGCAGTTTATCCACCAACATGAACACTGAAGCTTTCTTT; d_call: .; v_call: TRBV27; j_call: TRBJ1-1; clone_size: .
cdr3_aa: CASGGQGPNQPQHF; cdr3_nt: TGTGCCAGTGGTGGGCAGGGGCCGAATCAGCCCCAGCATTTT; d_call: .; v_call: TRBV19; j_call: TRBJ1-5; clone_size: .